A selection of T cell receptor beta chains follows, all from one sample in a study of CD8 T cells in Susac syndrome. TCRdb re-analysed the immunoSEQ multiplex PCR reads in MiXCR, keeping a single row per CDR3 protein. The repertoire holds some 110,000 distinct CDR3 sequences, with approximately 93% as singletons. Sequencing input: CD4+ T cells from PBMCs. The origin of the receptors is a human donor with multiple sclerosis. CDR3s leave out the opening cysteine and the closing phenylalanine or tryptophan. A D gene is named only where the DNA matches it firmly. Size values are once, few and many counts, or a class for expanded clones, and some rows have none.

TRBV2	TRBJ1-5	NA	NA	ASSGELDRSNQPQH
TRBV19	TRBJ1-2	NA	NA	ASSIARPRDYGYT
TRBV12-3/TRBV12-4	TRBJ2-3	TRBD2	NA	ASSLGGRTSLSSTDTQY
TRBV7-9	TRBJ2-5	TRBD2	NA	ASRTRREGEETQY
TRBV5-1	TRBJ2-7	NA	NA	ASSPGDIYEQY
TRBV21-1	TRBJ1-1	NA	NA	ASSKDTPGP
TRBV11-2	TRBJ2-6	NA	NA	ASSFRAALPGANVLT
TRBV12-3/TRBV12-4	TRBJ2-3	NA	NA	ASWGKSTDTQY
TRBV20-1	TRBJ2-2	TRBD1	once	SARKPGQTNTGELF
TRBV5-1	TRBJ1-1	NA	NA	ASSPLGSGDTEAF
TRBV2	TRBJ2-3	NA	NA	ASTTPPPTDTQY
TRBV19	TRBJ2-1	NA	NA	ASSIGRDEQF
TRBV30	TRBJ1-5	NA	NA	AWSTVSGRNQPQH
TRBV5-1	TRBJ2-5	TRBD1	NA	ASSLGDRGQETQY
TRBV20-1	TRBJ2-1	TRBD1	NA	SGTGFFYNEQF
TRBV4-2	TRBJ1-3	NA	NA	ASSHLRRSGNTIY
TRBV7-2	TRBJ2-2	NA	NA	ASSLVAAYTGELF
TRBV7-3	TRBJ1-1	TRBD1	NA	ASSLQGADTEAF
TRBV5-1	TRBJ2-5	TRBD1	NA	ASHSQGAETQY
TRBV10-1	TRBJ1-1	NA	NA	ASSYSMNTEAF
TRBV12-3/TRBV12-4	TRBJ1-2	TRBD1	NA	ASSLRQGNYGYT
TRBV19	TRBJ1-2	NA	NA	ASSMPFAGQVGRGYT
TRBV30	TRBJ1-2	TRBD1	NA	AWSAFGTGANYGYT
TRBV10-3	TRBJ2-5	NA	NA	AIRDQETQY
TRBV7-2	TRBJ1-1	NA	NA	ASSFRVEGTEAF
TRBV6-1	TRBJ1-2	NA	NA	ASSEARDLGGYT
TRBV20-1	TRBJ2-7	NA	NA	SARTTTAYEQY
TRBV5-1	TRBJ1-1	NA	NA	ASTPIEHTEAF
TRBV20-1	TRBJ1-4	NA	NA	SARDLPGRLNEKLF
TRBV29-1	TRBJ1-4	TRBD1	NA	SVADRVYEKLF
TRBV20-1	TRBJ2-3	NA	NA	SASYPAVPDTQY
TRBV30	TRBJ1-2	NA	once	AWISGLVNYGYT
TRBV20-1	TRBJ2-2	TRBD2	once	SAPREGGELF
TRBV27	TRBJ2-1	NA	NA	ASSVRVRTYNEQF
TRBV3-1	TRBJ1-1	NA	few	ASSQVLNTEAF
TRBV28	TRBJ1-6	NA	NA	ASNLVGGRISPLH
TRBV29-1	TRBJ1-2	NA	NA	SVELPGRSGYT
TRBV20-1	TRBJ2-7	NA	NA	SASARAYEQY